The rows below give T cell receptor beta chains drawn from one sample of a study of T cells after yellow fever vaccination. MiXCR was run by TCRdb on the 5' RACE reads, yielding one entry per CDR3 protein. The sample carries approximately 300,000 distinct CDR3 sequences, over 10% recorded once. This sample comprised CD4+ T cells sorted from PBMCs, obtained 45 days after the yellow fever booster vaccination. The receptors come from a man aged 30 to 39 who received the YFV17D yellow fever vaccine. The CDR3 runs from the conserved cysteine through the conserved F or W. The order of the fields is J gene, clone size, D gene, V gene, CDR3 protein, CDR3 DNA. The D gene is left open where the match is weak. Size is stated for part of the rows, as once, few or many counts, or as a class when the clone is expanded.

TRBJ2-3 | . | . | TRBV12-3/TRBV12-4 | CASSFESPIVDTQYF | TGTGCCAGCAGTTTCGAGTCCCCTATCGTCGATACGCAGTATTTT
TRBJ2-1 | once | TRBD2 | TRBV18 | CAAGVYNEQFF | TGTGCCGCGGGGGTCTACAATGAGCAGTTCTTC
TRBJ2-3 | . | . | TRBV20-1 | CSARVRGYTQYF | TGCAGTGCTAGAGTCCGGGGCTATACGCAGTATTTT
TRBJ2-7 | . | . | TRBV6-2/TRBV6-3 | CASSYGGADYEQYF | TGTGCCAGCAGTTACGGCGGAGCGGACTACGAGCAGTACTTC
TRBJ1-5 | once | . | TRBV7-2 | CASSFGTSNQPQHF | TGTGCCAGCAGCTTCGGGACTAGCAATCAGCCCCAGCATTTT
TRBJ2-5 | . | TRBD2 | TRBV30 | CAWVNREDWATQYF | TGTGCCTGGGTTAATCGGGAGGACTGGGCGACCCAGTACTTC
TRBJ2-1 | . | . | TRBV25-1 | CASRYDSYNEQFF | TGTGCCAGCAGGTATGACTCCTACAATGAGCAGTTCTTC
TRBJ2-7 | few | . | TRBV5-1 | CASTDTAYEQYF | TGCGCCAGCACCGATACAGCCTACGAGCAGTACTTC
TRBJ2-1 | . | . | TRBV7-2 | CASSLEPGNNEQFF | TGTGCCAGCAGCTTAGAACCGGGTAACAATGAGCAGTTCTTC
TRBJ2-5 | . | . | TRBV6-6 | CASSNDLEETQYF | TGTGCCAGCAGTAACGACCTAGAGGAGACCCAGTACTTC
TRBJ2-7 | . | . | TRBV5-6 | CASSLDPGTEQYF | TGTGCCAGCAGCTTGGATCCCGGGACCGAGCAGTACTTC
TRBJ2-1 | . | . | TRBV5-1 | CASSLRLDYEQFF | TGCGCCAGCAGCTTGAGACTAGATTATGAGCAGTTCTTC
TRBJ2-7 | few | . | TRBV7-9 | CASSLEGGSSYEQYF | TGTGCCAGCAGCTTAGAGGGTGGAAGCTCCTACGAGCAGTACTTC
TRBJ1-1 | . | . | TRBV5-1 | CASSLGQARNTEAFF | TGCGCCAGCAGCTTGGGGCAGGCAAGGAACACTGAAGCTTTCTTT
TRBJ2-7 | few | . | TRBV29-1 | CSVEGVREYEQYF | TGCAGCGTTGAAGGTGTCAGAGAATACGAGCAGTACTTC
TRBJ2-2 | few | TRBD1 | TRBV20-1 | CSARGQGSTGELFF | TGCAGTGCTAGGGGACAGGGTAGCACCGGGGAGCTGTTTTTT
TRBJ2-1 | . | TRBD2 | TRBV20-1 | CSASPLTSGRTYNEQFF | TGCAGTGCTAGCCCCCTTACTAGCGGGAGGACCTACAATGAGCAGTTCTTC
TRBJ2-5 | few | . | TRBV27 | CASSLSLQAQETQYF | TGTGCCAGCAGTTTAAGTTTGCAGGCACAAGAGACCCAGTACTTC
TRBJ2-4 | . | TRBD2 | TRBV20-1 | CSASQLLAGGSYIQYF | TGCAGTGCTAGTCAACTACTAGCGGGAGGATCTTACATTCAGTACTTC
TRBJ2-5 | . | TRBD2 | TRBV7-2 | CASSLARAGGQETQYF | TGTGCCAGCAGCTTAGCGAGGGCGGGAGGGCAAGAGACCCAGTACTTC
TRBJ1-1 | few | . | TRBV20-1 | CSATATPGTEAFF | TGCAGTGCTACCGCCACACCAGGGACTGAAGCTTTCTTT
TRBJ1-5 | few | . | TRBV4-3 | CASSQDPNANQPQHF | TGCGCCAGCAGCCAAGATCCAAACGCAAATCAGCCCCAGCATTTT
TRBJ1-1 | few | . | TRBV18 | CASSGGPGTEAFF | TGTGCCAGCTCTGGGGGTCCGGGGACGGAAGCTTTCTTT
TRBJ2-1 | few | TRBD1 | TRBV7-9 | CASTGGPPEQFF | TGTGCCAGCACAGGGGGCCCCCCTGAGCAGTTCTTC
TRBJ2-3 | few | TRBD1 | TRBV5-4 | CAGTQGSTDTQYF | TGTGCCGGTACACAGGGGAGCACAGATACGCAGTATTTT
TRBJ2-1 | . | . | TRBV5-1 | CASSLVPLKPANEQFF | TGCGCCAGCAGCTTGGTCCCCCTTAAACCTGCCAATGAGCAGTTCTTC
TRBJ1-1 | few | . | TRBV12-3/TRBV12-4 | CASSKTGNTEAFF | TGTGCCAGCAGCAAAACAGGGAACACTGAAGCTTTCTTT
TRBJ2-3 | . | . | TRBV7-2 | CASSLVAQYTDTQYF | TGTGCCAGCAGCTTAGTAGCGCAATACACAGATACGCAGTATTTT
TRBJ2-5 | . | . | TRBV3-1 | CASSDLGIGETQYF | TGTGCCAGCAGCGACCTAGGGATAGGGGAGACCCAGTACTTC
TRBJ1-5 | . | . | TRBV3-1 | CASSQGGGNGGQPQHF | TGTGCCAGCAGCCAAGGGGGTGGTAATGGAGGGCAGCCCCAGCATTTT
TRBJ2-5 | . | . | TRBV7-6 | CASSLYVAPNQETQYF | TGTGCCAGCAGCCTTTATGTAGCGCCAAACCAAGAGACCCAGTACTTC
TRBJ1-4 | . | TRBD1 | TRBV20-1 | CSATGTGSEKLFF | TGCAGTGCTACCGGGACAGGGAGTGAAAAACTGTTTTTT
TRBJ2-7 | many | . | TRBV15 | CATSRDQGRAYEQYF | TGTGCCACCAGCAGAGATCAGGGCAGGGCCTACGAGCAGTACTTC
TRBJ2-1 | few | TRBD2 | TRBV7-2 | CASSWTGTSGWNEQFF | TGTGCCAGCAGCTGGACCGGGACTAGCGGATGGAATGAGCAGTTCTTC
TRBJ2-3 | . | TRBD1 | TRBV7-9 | CASSFLTGAADTQYF | TGTGCCAGCAGCTTTTTGACAGGGGCGGCAGATACGCAGTATTTT
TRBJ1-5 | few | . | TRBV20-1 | CSARRPRQNNQPQHF | TGCAGTGCTAGACGTCCCCGACAGAACAATCAGCCCCAGCATTTT
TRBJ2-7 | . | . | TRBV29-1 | CSVEAGDGDGEQYF | TGCAGCGTTGAGGCCGGAGACGGGGACGGCGAGCAGTACTTC
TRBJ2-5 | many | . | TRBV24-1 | CATGTLSETQYF | TGTGCCACCGGGACACTCTCTGAGACCCAGTACTTC
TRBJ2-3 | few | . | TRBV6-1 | CASSPPLGTRGDTQYF | TGTGCCAGCAGTCCCCCTCTCGGGACCAGGGGAGATACGCAGTATTTT
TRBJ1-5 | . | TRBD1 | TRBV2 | CASSRDRENQPQHF | TGTGCCAGCAGTCGGGACAGGGAGAATCAGCCCCAGCATTTT
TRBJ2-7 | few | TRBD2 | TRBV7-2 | CASSLLAAEQYF | TGTGCCAGCAGCCTACTAGCGGCCGAGCAGTACTTC
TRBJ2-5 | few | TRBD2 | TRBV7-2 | CASSLGGTSGSAQYF | TGTGCCAGCAGCTTAGGGGGGACTAGCGGGAGCGCCCAGTACTTC
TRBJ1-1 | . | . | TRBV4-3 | CASSQDRERTAFF | TGCGCCAGCAGCCAAGACAGGGAGAGGACTGCTTTCTTT
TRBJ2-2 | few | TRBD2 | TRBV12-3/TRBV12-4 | CATKFSRGGMNTGELFF | TGTGCCACCAAGTTTTCTCGGGGAGGGATGAACACCGGGGAGCTGTTTTTT
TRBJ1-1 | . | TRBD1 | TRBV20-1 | CSARTNRGTEAFF | TGCAGTGCTAGAACTAACAGGGGAACTGAAGCTTTCTTT
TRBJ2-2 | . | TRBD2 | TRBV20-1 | CSARGTSGRANTGELFF | TGCAGTGCTAGAGGGACTAGCGGGAGGGCCAACACCGGGGAGCTGTTTTTT
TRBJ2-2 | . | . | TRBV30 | CAWSVENRELFF | TGTGCCTGGAGTGTAGAGAATAGGGAGCTGTTTTTT
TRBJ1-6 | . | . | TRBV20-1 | CSARPGNNSPLHF | TGCAGTGCTAGACCGGGGAACAATTCACCCCTCCACTTT
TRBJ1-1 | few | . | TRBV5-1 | CASTMGGTGTEAFF | TGCGCCAGCACGATGGGGGGTACGGGCACTGAAGCTTTCTTT
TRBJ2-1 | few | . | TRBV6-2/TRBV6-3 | CASSLTKAGTFF | TGTGCCAGCAGTTTAACCAAGGCAGGCACTTTCTTC
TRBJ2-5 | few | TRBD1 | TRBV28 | CATERPGQGSETQYF | TGTGCCACCGAAAGACCGGGACAGGGGTCGGAGACCCAGTACTTC
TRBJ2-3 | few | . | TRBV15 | CATSRDLRLLATDTQYF | TGTGCCACCAGCAGAGATTTGAGACTCCTAGCCACGGATACGCAGTATTTT
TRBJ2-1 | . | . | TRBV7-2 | CASSPQGSDGEQFF | TGTGCCAGCAGCCCTCAGGGGAGCGATGGTGAGCAGTTCTTC
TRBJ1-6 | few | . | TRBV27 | CASRAGTENSPLHF | TGTGCCAGCAGGGCCGGGACGGAGAATTCACCCCTCCACTTT
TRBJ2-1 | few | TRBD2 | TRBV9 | CASVEPGLAGGRSYNEQFF | TGTGCCAGCGTAGAACCGGGACTAGCGGGAGGTAGATCCTACAATGAGCAGTTCTTC
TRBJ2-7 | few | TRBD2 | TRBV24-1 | CATSDAGRSDEQYF | TGTGCCACCAGTGATGCCGGGAGGTCGGACGAGCAGTACTTC
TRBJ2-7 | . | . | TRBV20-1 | CSASPGPSYEQYF | TGCAGTGCTAGTCCGGGGCCCTCCTACGAGCAGTACTTC
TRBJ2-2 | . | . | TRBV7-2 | CASSLSATRVTGELFF | TGTGCCAGCAGCTTATCAGCGACACGGGTAACCGGGGAGCTGTTTTTT
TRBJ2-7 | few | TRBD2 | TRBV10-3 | CAISSISRLAGVDEQYF | TGTGCCATCAGTTCTATTTCTAGGCTAGCGGGAGTTGACGAGCAGTACTTC
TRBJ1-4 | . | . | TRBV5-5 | CASSPLQDATNEKLFF | TGTGCCAGCAGCCCCCTCCAGGATGCAACTAATGAAAAACTGTTTTTT